This T cell receptor (beta chain) was captured by sequencing in a study of blood T cell repertoires in COVID-19. TCRdb's copy holds only in-frame clones and misses some; the assay was immunoSEQ multiplex PCR. Of 35,000 to 50,000 clones in the sample, around three quarters were seen once. The length of the CDR3 is 15 residues. V lost 2 bases and J lost 8, with 13 bases in between. Germline CDR1 is KGHSH and CDR2 is LQKENI. The sample consisted of peripheral blood. This sequence was found in a man older than 75 with acute or convalescent COVID-19. J is TRBJ1-6 and V is TRBV18; D uncertain. For the CDR3, the DNA is TGTGCCAGCTCACCAGGTGGAGGGTGGGATTCACCCCTCCACTTT. Its translation: CASSPGGGWDSPLHF.